The 16 T cell receptor beta chains below all came from one sample that was sequenced in a study of shared clonotypes between healthy human individuals (TCRdb year 2020). CD8 naive samples were obtained by positive selection for CCR7 among CD45RO-negative cells, yielding a CD45RA+CCR7+ population from which TemRA cells were excluded. The library was built by means of the immunoSEQ multiplex PCR assay. Held by TCRdb, this immuneACCESS table contains in-frame sequences only and omits some clones. Under half of the omission traces to an unresolved V gene where checked; the cause of the rest is unknown. The table for this sample lists under 2,000,000 clones; 85% to 95% of them were counted only once. 1.2% of the sample belongs to the ten largest clones. Sequencing used naive CD8+ T cells sorted from blood. Reading the label with the study, this specimen's cell subset or site is: CD45RA+CCR7+. These receptors all stem from a man aged 18 to 35 in good health.

A single count supports this clone. V is TRBV7-9 and J is TRBJ1-5, with 10 nucleotides matching TRBD1. With 5 bases clipped from V and 5 bases from J, the junction kept 6 bases outside the gene matches. The CDR3 runs 15 residues. Germline V gene sequence: CDR1 SEHNR, CDR2 FQNEAQ (reference sequence). The chain's CDR3 is CASSAGQGNHQPQHF. CDR3 nucleotide sequence: TGTGCCAGCAGCGCGGGACAGGGGAACCATCAGCCCCAGCATTTT.

The chain employs TRBV5-8 and TRBJ1-2, with D perhaps TRBD1 (6 bases). The germline V gene encodes CDR1 SGHTS and CDR2 YDEGEE. The CDR3 length is 14 residues. V was pared by 5 bases and J by 3 bases, with 14 bases between. The CDR3 nucleotides are TGTGCCAGCAGTCCCATACAGGGCGACTATGGCTACACCTTC. Protein product: CASSPIQGDYGYTF. Full variable domain (missing parts from reference TRBV5-8 and TRBJ1-2): EAGVTQSPTHLIKTRGQQATLRCSPISGHTSVYWYQQALGLGLQFLLWYDEGEERNRGNFPPRFSGRQFPNYSSELNVNALELEDSALYLCASSPIQGDYGYTFGSGTRLTVV.

This chain uses TRBV13 with TRBJ1-2; possible D gene TRBD1, 5 bases. The CDR3 sequence is 13 residues long. V lost 6 bases and J 11 bases, leaving 19 bases between the germline ends. CDR1 PRHDT and CDR2 FYEKMQ come from the germline V gene (reference sequence). In DNA form, the CDR3 reads TGTGCCAGCAGTATAGGGCAGCCGGAGGGGTACACCTTC. Translation gives CASSIGQPEGYTF.

The genes are TRBV13 and TRBJ1-2; 7 nucleotides match TRBD1. The CDR3 has 17 amino acids. V lost 4 bases, J lost 0 bases, and 11 bases stayed unmatched. Germline V gene data show CDR1 as PRHDT and CDR2 as FYEKMQ (reference sequence). The CDR3 protein is CASSYGTAPNPNYGYTF. The CDR3, as DNA: TGTGCCAGCAGCTACGGGACAGCTCCAAACCCTAACTATGGCTACACCTTC.

The table lists this clone with a count of one. At the DNA level, this CDR3 is encoded by other sequences in the same sample as well. The chain employs TRBV2 and TRBJ1-4, with D tentatively TRBD1 (5 bases). This CDR3 contains 14 residues. V gave up 3 bases and J gave up 5 bases, with 10 bases separating them. CDR1 is SNHLY, CDR2 FYNNEI, per germline. The CDR3 DNA reads as TGTGCCAGCAGTGACCAGGGAGGGAATGAAAAACTGTTTTTT. Its protein is CASSDQGGNEKLFF.

The CDR3 DNA is TGTGCCAGCAGTACTAGCGTTGAGCAGTTCTTC. This gives the protein CASSTSVEQFF. The chain couples TRBV28 to TRBJ2-1, with TRBD2 identical over 7 bases. Germline lookup yields CDR1 MDHEN and CDR2 SYDVKM. Germline trimming cut 5 bases from V and 9 bases from J; bases unmatched to any gene: 1. The CDR3 sequence is 11 residues long.

The V gene is TRBV7-3, the J gene TRBJ2-3; 9 bases are shared with TRBD2. The CDR3 loop spans 16 amino acids. The germline V gene has CDR1 SGHTA and CDR2 FQGTGA. Germline trimming cut 5 bases from V and 3 bases from J; bases unmatched to any gene: 9. CDR3 loop: CASSPLGGGGTDTQYF. The CDR3 DNA reads as TGTGCCAGCAGCCCATTGGGCGGGGGGGGTACAGATACGCAGTATTTT.

This chain joins TRBV11-1 and TRBJ2-7; no definite D call. The CDR3 runs 12 residues. Germline assignment: CDR1 SGHAT and CDR2 FQDESV (reference sequence). Trimming stripped 0 bases from V and 3 bases from J, with 3 bases between. The CDR3 sequence: CASSLADYEQYF. DNA for the CDR3: TGTGCCAGCAGCTTAGCCGACTACGAGCAGTACTTC.

J is TRBJ1-2 and V is TRBV7-9; 8 bases align to TRBD1. The CDR3 sequence is 16 residues long. Germline V gene sequence: CDR1 SEHNR, CDR2 FQNEAQ (reference sequence). Trimming removed 5 bases from V and 4 bases from J; junction bases left unmatched: 12. The CDR3 here is CASSPSRGTGPYGYTF. The CDR3 nucleotides read TGTGCCAGCAGCCCTTCTAGGGGGACAGGTCCCTATGGCTACACCTTC.

The count of this clone is one. The chain uses TRBV29-1 and TRBJ2-1, with D possibly TRBD1 on 5 matching bases. This CDR3 contains 11 residues. Trimming stripped 7 bases from V and 4 bases from J, with 8 bases between. The germline V gene has CDR1 SQVTM and CDR2 ANQGSEA. In DNA form, the CDR3 reads TGCAGCGGGACACGATACAATGAGCAGTTCTTC. Translation gives CSGTRYNEQFF.

The V call is TRBV14, the J call TRBJ1-2; 9 positions agree with TRBD1. CDR3 length: 16 residues. CDR1 and CDR2 from the germline V gene are SGHDN and FVKESK. V lost 1 base to trimming and J lost 4 bases; unmatched junction nucleotides: 7. This CDR3 reads CASSQGQGTGFYGYTF. As DNA, the CDR3 is TGTGCCAGCAGCCAAGGGCAGGGGACAGGGTTCTATGGCTACACCTTC.

This clone was counted a single time. The chain has TRBV6-5 and TRBJ2-2; D not certain. The CDR3 sequence is 14 residues long. Germline V gives CDR1 MNHEY, CDR2 SVGAGI. V lost 5 bases to trimming and J lost 4 bases, with 11 bases between them. CDR3 residues: CASSPPSSTGELFF. In nucleotides, the CDR3 is TGTGCCAGCAGTCCCCCCAGTTCCACCGGGGAGCTGTTTTTT.

The chain carries TRBV27 and TRBJ2-7; D possibly corresponds to TRBD1 (5 bases). V was pared by 3 bases and J by 3 bases, with 15 bases between. The CDR3 runs 15 residues. Germline V CDR1 and CDR2: MNHEY, SMNVEV (reference sequence). CDR3: CASSFGAGPFYEQYF. In nucleotides, the CDR3 is TGTGCCAGCAGTTTTGGGGCAGGGCCCTTCTACGAGCAGTACTTC.

This clone showed up just a few times. The CDR3 region is CASSSRFEKLFF. The CDR3 nucleotides are TGTGCCAGCAGCTCCAGATTTGAAAAACTGTTTTTT. The rearrangement links TRBV13 to TRBJ1-4; D ambiguous. CDR1 PRHDT and CDR2 FYEKMQ come from the germline V gene (reference sequence). The CDR3 totals 12 residues. Deletions cut 4 bases from V and 7 bases from J, with 7 bases between.

As for this clone: Distinct nucleotide sequences in the sample also encode this CDR3. The chain employs TRBV2 and TRBJ2-1; D not resolved. CDR1 and CDR2 from the germline V gene are SNHLY and FYNNEI. The CDR3 contains 11 residues. V was clipped by 1 base and J by 5 bases, with 0 bases between them. The CDR3 DNA follows: TGTGCCAGCAGTGAAGACAATGAGCAGTTCTTC. This codes for CASSEDNEQFF.

This sequence joins TRBV29-1 and TRBJ2-1; 9 nucleotides align to TRBD2. The CDR3 totals 15 residues. CDR1 is SQVTM, CDR2 ANQGSEA, per germline. J was trimmed by 4 bases and V by 6 bases; bases with no gene match: 10. The CDR3 DNA reads TGCAGCGTCTCCCAGATAGGACTAGCGTACAATGAGCAGTTCTTC. This encodes CSVSQIGLAYNEQFF.